This T cell receptor beta chain is from a study of sequential checkpoint blockade in melanoma. Study summary: After both sequences, patients received maintenance nivolumab.

Profiling relied on immunoSEQ multiplex PCR, and the TCRdb table lists in-frame clones only, not all of them. This table has under 20,000 clones, under 85% appearing once. The V end lost 4 bases, the J end lost 2 bases, and 8 bases lay between the germline ends. This CDR3 is built from 13 residues. CDR1 is MNHNY and CDR2 is SVGAGI in the germline V gene (reference sequence). The treatment: randomized to nivolumab then ipilimumab (arm A) or the reverse (arm B). From thawed PBMCs, live CD3+CD8+ cells negative for CD19 and CD56 were sorted. The chain is built from TRBV6-6 and TRBJ2-5; no reliable D call. The sample here was CD8+ T cells sorted from blood (inferred from file names), taken from a patient given nivolumab and ipilimumab in sequence. The receptor comes from a human donor with melanoma. CDR3 sequence reads: CASSFPRQETQYF. As DNA, the CDR3 is TGTGCCAGCAGTTTTCCCAGACAAGAGACCCAGTACTTC.